The sequence of this T cell receptor beta chain was determined in a study of cytomegalovirus exposure and HLA in healthy donors. Study summary: The same platform was used for the 90 to 150 validation repertoires as for the 666 first-cohort repertoires, as reported in a later analysis.

Study findings and constraints: Reports credit the classifier with highly specific, highly sensitive diagnosis of cytomegalovirus status. Listed as cytomegalovirus-associated were 150 to 200 TCR beta chains. Generally TCR sequences proved uncommon, though certain public TCRs appeared in numerous donors.

Germline V lookup: CDR1 MDHEN, CDR2 SYDVKM. V lost 6 bases and J 2 bases, leaving 16 bases between the germline ends. The CDR3 extends over 15 amino acids. Sequencing used immunoSEQ multiplex PCR; TCRdb keeps in-frame clones, though not all of them. The profile shows 110,000 or so clones, roughly 86% of them singletons. On this clone itself: Its antigen is unidentified.

The chain links TRBV28 to TRBJ2-5; tentative D call: TRBD2 (7 bases). This sequence originates from a young woman in good health and CMV-seropositive. Sample: PBMCs. CDR3 residues: CASRAHREGQETQYF. The CDR3 nucleotides read TGTGCCAGCAGGGCCCACAGGGAGGGACAAGAGACCCAGTACTTC.